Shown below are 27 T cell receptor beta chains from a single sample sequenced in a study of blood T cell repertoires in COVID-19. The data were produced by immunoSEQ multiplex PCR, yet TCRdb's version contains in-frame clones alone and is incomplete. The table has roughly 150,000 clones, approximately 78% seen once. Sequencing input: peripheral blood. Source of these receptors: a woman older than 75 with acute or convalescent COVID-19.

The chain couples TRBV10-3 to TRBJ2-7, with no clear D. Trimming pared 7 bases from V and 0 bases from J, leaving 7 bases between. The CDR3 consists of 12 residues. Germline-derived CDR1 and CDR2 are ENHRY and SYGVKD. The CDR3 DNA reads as TGTGCCATCAACGGCGGCTCCTACGAGCAGTACTTC. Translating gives CAINGGSYEQYF.

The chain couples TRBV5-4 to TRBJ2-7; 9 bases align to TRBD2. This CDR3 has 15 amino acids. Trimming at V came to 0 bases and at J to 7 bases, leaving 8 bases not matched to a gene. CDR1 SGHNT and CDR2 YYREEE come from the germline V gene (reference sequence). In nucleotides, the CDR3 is TGTGCCAGCAGCTTGGAAGGTAGCGGGGGTGGAGAGCAGTACTTC. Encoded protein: CASSLEGSGGGEQYF.

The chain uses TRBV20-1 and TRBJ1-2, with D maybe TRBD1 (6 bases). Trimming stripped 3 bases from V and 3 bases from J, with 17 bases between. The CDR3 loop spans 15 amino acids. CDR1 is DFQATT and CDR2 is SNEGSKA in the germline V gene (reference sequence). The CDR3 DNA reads TGCAGTGCTAGTCAAGGACAGACGACATACTATGGCTACACCTTC. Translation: CSASQGQTTYYGYTF.

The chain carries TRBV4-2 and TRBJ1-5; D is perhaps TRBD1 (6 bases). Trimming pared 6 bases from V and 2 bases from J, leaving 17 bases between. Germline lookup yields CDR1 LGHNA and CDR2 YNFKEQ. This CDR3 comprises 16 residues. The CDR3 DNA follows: TGTGCCAGCAGAAGTACAGTGGGGGCCGGCAATCAGCCCCAGCATTTT. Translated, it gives CASRSTVGAGNQPQHF.

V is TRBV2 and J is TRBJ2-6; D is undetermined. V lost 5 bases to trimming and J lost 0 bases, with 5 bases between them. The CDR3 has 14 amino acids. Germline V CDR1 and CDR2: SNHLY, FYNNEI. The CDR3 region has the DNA TGTGCCAGCAGTTGGAGCTCTGGGGCCAACGTCCTGACTTTC. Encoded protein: CASSWSSGANVLTF.

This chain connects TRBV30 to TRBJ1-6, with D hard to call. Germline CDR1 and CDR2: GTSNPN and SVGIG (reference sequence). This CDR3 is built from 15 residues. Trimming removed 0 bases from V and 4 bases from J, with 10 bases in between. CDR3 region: CAWSVQRGYNSPLHF. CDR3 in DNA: TGTGCCTGGAGTGTTCAGCGAGGGTATAATTCACCCCTCCACTTT. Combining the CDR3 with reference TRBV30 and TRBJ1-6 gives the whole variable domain SQTIHQWPATLVQPVGSPLSLECTVEGTSNPNLYWYRQAAGRGLQLLFYSVGIGQISSEVPQNLSASRPQDRQFILSSKKLLLSDSGFYLCAWSVQRGYNSPLHFGNGTRLTVT.

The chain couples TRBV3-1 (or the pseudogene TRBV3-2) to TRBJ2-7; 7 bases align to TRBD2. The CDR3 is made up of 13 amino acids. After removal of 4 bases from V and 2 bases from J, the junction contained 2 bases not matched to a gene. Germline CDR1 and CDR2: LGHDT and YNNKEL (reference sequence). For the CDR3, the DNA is TGTGCCAGCAGCCGGGCGGGAGCCTACGAGCAGTACTTC. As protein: CASSRAGAYEQYF.

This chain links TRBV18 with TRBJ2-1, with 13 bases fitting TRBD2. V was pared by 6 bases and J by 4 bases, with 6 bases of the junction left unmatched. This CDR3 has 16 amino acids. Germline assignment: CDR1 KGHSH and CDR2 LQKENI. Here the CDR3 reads CASSLGTSGEYNEQFF. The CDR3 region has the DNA TGTGCCAGCTCCCTAGGGACTAGCGGGGAGTACAATGAGCAGTTCTTC.

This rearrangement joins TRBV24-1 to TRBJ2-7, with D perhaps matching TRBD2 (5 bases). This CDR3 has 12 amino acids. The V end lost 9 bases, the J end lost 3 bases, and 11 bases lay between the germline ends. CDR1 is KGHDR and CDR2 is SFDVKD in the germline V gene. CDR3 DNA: TGTGCCACCCCGAGAGGGCGCTACGAGCAGTACTTC. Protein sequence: CATPRGRYEQYF.

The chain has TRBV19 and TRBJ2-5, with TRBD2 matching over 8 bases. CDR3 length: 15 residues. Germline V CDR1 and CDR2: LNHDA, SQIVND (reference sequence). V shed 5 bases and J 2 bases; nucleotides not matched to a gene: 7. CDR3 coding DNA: TGTGCCAGTAGTTTTAGCGGGAAAGATCAAGAGACCCAGTACTTC. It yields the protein CASSFSGKDQETQYF.

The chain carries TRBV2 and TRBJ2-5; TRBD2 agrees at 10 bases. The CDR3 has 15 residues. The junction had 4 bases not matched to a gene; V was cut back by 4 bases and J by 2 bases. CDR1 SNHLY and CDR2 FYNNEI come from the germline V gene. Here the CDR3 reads CASSVGLADQETQYF. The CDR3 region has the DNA TGTGCCAGCAGTGTAGGACTAGCGGATCAAGAGACCCAGTACTTC.

CDR3 DNA: TGTGCCTGTTCTACGCCGGGACAGTGGTTTTTT. The encoded protein is CACSTPGQWFF. J is TRBJ1-4 and V is TRBV30; 7 nucleotides align to TRBD1. The CDR3 contains 11 residues. Germline V gene data show CDR1 as GTSNPN and CDR2 as SVGIG (reference sequence). V gave up 6 bases and J gave up 16 bases; unmatched junction bases: 11.

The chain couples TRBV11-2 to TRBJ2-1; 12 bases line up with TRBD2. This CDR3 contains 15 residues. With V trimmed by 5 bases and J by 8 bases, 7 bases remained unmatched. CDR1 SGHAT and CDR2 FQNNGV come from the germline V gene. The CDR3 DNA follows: TGTGCCAGCAGCCTCCGGACTAGCGGGAACTATGAGCAGTTCTTC. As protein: CASSLRTSGNYEQFF.

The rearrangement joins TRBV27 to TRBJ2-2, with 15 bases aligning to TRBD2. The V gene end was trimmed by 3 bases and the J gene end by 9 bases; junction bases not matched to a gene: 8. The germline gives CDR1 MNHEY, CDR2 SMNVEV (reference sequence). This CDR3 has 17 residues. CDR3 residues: CASSFLGLAGGPRELFF. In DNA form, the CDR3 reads TGTGCCAGCAGTTTCCTCGGACTAGCGGGGGGGCCTCGGGAGCTGTTTTTT.

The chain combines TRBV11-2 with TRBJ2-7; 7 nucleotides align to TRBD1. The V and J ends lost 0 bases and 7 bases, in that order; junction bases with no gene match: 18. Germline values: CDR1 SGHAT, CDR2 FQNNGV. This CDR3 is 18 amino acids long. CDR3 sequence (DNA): TGTGCCAGCAGCTTAGAGGGGACAGCCACTTACGGGAAGTGGGAGCAGTACTTC. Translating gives CASSLEGTATYGKWEQYF.

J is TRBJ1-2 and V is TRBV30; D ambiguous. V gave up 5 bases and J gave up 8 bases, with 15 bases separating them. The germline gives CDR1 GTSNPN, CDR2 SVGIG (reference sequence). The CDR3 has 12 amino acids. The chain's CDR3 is CAWEPGAWGYTF. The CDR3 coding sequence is TGTGCCTGGGAGCCGGGAGCCTGGGGCTACACCTTC.

CDR3 sequence (DNA): TGCGCCAGCAGCCCGGGACTACCACAAGAGACCCAGTACTTC. Amino acids: CASSPGLPQETQYF. This sequence joins TRBV5-1 and TRBJ2-5; TRBD2 matches 7 bases. The CDR3 covers 14 residues. The trim removed 4 bases at V and 2 bases at J, leaving 5 bases unmatched. Germline loops: CDR1 SGHRS, CDR2 YFSETQ.

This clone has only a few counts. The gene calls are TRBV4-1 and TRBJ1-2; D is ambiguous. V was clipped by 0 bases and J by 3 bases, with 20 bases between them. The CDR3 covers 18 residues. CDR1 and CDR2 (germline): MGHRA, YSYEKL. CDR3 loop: CASSQDRNNPFADYGYTF. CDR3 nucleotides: TGCGCCAGCAGCCAAGACCGAAACAACCCATTCGCAGACTATGGCTACACCTTC.

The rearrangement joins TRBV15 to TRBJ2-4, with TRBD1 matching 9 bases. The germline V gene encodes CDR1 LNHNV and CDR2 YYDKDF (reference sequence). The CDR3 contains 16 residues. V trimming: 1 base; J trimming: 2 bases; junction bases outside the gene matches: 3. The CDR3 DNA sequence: TGTGCCACCAGCAGAGGACAGGGGGTGACCAAAAACATTCAGTACTTC. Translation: CATSRGQGVTKNIQYF.

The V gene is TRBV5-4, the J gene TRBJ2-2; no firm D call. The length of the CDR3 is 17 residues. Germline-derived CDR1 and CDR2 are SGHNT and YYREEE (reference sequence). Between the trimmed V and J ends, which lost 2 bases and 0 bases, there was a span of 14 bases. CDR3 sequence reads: CASSFPRGGANTGELFF. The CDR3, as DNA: TGTGCCAGCAGCTTCCCCCGAGGCGGCGCGAACACCGGGGAGCTGTTTTTT.

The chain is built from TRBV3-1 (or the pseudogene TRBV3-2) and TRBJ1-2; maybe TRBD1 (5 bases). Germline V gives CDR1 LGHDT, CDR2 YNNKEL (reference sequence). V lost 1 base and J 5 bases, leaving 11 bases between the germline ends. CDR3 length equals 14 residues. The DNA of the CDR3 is TGTGCCAGCAGCCAAGGCTTGGGGACTTATGGCTACACCTTC. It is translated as CASSQGLGTYGYTF.

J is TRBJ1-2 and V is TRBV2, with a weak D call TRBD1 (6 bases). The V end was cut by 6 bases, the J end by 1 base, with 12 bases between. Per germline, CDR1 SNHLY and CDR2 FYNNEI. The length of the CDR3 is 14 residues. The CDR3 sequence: CASRWTANNYGYTF. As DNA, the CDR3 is TGTGCCAGCAGATGGACAGCTAATAACTATGGCTACACCTTC.

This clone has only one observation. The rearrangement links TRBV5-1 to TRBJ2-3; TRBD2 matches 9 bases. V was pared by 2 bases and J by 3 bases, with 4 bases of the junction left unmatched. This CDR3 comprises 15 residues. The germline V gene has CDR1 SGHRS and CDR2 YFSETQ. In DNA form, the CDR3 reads TGCGCCAGCAGCTTATGGCGGGGGGGGACAGATACGCAGTATTTT. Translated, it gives CASSLWRGGTDTQYF.

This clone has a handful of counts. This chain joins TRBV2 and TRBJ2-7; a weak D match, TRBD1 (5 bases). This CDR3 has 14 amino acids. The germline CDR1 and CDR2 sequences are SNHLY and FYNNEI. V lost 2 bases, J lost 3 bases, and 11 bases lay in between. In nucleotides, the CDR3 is TGTGCCAGCAGTGAACAGGGTTCCCTCTACGAGCAGTACTTC. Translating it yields CASSEQGSLYEQYF.

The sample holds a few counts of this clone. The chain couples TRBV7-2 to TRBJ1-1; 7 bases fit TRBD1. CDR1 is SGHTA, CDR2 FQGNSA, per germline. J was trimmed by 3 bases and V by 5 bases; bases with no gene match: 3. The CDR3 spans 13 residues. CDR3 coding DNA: TGTGCCAGCAGCCCCACAGGGGACACTGAAGCTTTCTTT. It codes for CASSPTGDTEAFF.

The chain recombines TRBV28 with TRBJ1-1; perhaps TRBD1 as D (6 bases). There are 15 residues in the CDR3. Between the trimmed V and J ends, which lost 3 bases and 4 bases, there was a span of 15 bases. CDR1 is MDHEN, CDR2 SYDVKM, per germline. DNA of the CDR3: TGTGCCAGCAGTTTTAAGGGGGGGCTAGGCACTGAAGCTTTCTTT. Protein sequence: CASSFKGGLGTEAFF.

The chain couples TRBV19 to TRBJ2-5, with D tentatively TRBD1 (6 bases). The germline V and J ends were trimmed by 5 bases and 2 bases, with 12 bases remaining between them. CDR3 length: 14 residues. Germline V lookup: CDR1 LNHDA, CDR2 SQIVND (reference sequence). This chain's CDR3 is CASSHWTEQETQYF. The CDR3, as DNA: TGTGCCAGTAGTCATTGGACAGAACAAGAGACCCAGTACTTC.